This record looks at one T cell receptor (beta chain) sequence and its context. The sample comes from a study of early stage breast cancer tumors. With 2 bases removed from V and 5 bases from J, the gap between germline ends came to 15 bases. The V gene's germline CDR1 is SGHRS and CDR2 YFSETQ. The CDR3 totals 15 residues. Libraries were prepared by immunoSEQ multiplex PCR; TCRdb keeps only in-frame clonotypes and omits some of them. The table has tens of thousands of clones, 70% to 85% seen once. V is TRBV5-1 and J is TRBJ2-3; D is possibly TRBD2 (7 bases). What was sequenced was blood. The receptor comes from a person aged 55 to 75 with breast cancer. CDR3 region: CASSLGGASQDTQYF. The CDR3 DNA follows: TGCGCCAGCAGCTTAGGGGGGGCCTCTCAAGATACGCAGTATTTT.